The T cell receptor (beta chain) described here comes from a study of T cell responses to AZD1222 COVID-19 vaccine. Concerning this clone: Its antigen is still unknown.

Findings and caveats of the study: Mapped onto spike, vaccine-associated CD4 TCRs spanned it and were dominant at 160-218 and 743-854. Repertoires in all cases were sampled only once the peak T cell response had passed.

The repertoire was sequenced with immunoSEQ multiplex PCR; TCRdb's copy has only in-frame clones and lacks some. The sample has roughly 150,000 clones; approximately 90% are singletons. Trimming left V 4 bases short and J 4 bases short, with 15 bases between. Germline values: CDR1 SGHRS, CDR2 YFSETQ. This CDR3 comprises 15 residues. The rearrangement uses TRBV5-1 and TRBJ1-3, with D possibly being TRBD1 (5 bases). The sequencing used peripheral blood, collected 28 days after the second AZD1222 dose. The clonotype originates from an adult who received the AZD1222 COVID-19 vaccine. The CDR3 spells CASSGGLGGGNTIYF. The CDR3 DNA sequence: TGCGCCAGCAGCGGGGGGTTAGGCGGCGGAAACACCATATATTTT.